This T cell receptor (beta chain) was captured by sequencing in a study of T-cell reconstitution after alpha-beta-depleted transplantation in children. The TCRbeta library incorporated unique molecular identifiers. TCRdb called the PCR reads again in MiXCR, with one record for every CDR3 protein. The sample consists of about 580,000 distinct CDR3 sequences, 20% to 25% of them appearing once. Germline values: CDR1 SGHDN, CDR2 FVKESK. V lost 1 base, J lost 3 bases, and 5 bases stayed unmatched. The CDR3 loop spans 15 amino acids. This clonotype was picked up many times. The sequences come from PBMCs, mostly from graft donor cells, collected 360 days after TCRalphabeta/CD19-depleted stem cell transplant. The chain combines TRBV14 with TRBJ2-7, with 8 bases that match TRBD1. This TCR derives from a boy less than two years old who had a stem cell transplant for acute myeloid leukemia, so the T cells may come from the graft donor. In nucleotides, the CDR3 is TGTGCCAGCAGCCAAGTCGGGACAGGATACTACGAGCAGTACTTC. This codes for CASSQVGTGYYEQYF.